This T cell receptor beta chain was sequenced for a study of CD4+ T cells in melanoma. Study outcomes and limitations: A reported correlation linked neoantigen-specific CD4+ T cells to CD8+, macrophage and B cell function. In melanoma, neoantigen-specific CD4+ T cells reportedly differed in differentiation state.

Generated by immunoSEQ multiplex PCR, the TCRdb table keeps only in-frame clones and is missing some. The sample carries approximately 11,000 clones, roughly 63% recorded once. Notes on this clone: Its specificity is not known.

Sequenced: cells from a culture (not recorded whether cultured in vitro). The origin of this receptor is a human donor with melanoma.

Here the CDR3 DNA reads TGTGCCAGCAGCTTTGCCGGGATCTATGGCTACACCTTC. It encodes CASSFAGIYGYTF. The V and J genes are TRBV5-5 and TRBJ1-2, with D hard to call. V was pared by 2 bases and J by 4 bases, with 9 bases between. The CDR3 is 13 amino acids. From germline, CDR1 is SGHKS and CDR2 YYEKEE (reference sequence).